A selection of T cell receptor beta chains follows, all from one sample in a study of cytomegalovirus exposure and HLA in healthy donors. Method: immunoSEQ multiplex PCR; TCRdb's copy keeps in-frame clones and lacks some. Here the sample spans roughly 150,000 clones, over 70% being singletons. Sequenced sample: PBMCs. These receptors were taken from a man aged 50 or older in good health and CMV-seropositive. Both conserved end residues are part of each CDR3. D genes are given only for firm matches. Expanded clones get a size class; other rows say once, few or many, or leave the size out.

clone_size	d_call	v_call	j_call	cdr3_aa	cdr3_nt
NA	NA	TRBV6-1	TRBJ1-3	CASSFKTGLEDTIYF	TGTGCCAGCAGTTTTAAGACGGGTTTGGAGGACACCATATATTTT
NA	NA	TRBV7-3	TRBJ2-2	CASSASGNTGELFF	TGTGCCAGCAGCGCAAGCGGGAACACCGGGGAGCTGTTTTTT
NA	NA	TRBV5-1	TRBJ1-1	CASSSGQHFEAFF	TGCGCCAGCAGCTCCGGACAGCACTTTGAAGCTTTCTTT
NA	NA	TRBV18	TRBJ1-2	CASSPGQQVYGYTF	TGTGCCAGCTCACCGGGCCAACAGGTCTATGGCTACACCTTC
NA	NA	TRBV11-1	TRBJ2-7	CASSLSSFYEQYF	TGTGCCAGCAGCTTAAGTAGTTTCTACGAGCAGTACTTC
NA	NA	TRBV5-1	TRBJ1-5	CASSLEGNGQPQHF	TGCGCCAGCAGCCTGGAGGGGAATGGGCAGCCCCAGCATTTT
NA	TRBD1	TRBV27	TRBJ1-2	CASRGTGFYGYTF	TGTGCCAGCAGAGGGACAGGGTTCTATGGCTACACCTTC
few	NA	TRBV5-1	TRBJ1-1	CASRHVWGGRDRESEAFF	TGCGCCAGCAGACACGTCTGGGGGGGGCGAGACAGAGAGAGTGAAGCTTTCTTT
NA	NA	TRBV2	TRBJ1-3	CASTPTGGNTIYF	TGTGCCAGCACCCCAACGGGTGGAAACACCATATATTTT
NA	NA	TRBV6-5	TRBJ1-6	CASSPQGRGSPLHF	TGTGCCAGCAGTCCCCAGGGCAGAGGCTCACCCCTCCACTTT
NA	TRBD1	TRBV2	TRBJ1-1	CASRRDRGWRTEAFF	TGTGCCAGCAGGAGGGACAGGGGATGGAGGACTGAAGCTTTCTTT
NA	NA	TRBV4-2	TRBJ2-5	CASSQNGALQETQYF	TGTGCCAGCAGCCAAAATGGAGCGCTACAAGAGACCCAGTACTTC
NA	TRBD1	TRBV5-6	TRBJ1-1	CASSGDRGAFMNTEAFF	TGTGCCAGCAGCGGGGACAGGGGAGCCTTTATGAACACTGAAGCTTTCTTT
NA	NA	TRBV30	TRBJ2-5	CAWSRRETQYF	TGTGCCTGGAGTCGGAGGGAGACCCAGTACTTC
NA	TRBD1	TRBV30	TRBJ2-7	CAWSTGTGTYEQYF	TGTGCCTGGAGTACCGGGACAGGGACCTACGAGCAGTACTTC
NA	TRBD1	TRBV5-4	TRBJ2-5	CASRPQGNVETQYF	TGTGCCAGCAGGCCACAGGGGAACGTAGAGACCCAGTACTTC
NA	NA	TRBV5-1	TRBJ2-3	CASSLVGLSLSTDTQYF	TGCGCCAGCAGCTTGGTAGGACTATCATTGAGCACAGATACGCAGTATTTT
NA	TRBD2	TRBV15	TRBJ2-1	CATSKTLTSGVGNEQFF	TGTGCCACCAGCAAAACCCTTACTAGCGGGGTTGGGAATGAGCAGTTCTTC
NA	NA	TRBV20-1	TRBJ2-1	CSARDQRVEFF	TGCAGTGCTAGAGATCAGAGGGTTGAGTTCTTC
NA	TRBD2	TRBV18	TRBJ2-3	CASSPGLAPDTQYF	TGTGCCAGCTCACCGGGACTAGCCCCAGATACGCAGTATTTT
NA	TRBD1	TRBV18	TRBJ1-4	CASSYRDSTNEKLFF	TGTGCCAGCTCATATAGGGACAGCACTAATGAAAAACTGTTTTTT
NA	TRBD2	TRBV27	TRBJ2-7	CASNPGLYSYEQYF	TGTGCCAGCAACCCGGGACTATACTCCTACGAGCAGTACTTC
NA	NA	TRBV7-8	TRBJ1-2	CASSLGHDYGYTF	TGTGCCAGCAGTCTCGGACACGACTATGGCTACACCTTC
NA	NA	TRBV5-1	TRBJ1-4	CASSLSGFSEKLFF	TGCGCCAGCAGCTTGTCAGGGTTCAGTGAAAAACTGTTTTTT
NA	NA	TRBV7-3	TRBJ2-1	CASSLKADNEQFF	TGTGCCAGCAGCTTAAAAGCCGACAATGAGCAGTTCTTC
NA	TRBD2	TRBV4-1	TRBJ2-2	CATGRGLAGGITGELFF	TGCGCCACCGGGAGGGGACTAGCGGGGGGAATCACCGGGGAGCTGTTTTTT
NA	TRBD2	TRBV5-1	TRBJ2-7	CASSWGTSGAYEQYF	TGCGCCAGCAGCTGGGGGACTAGCGGTGCCTACGAGCAGTACTTC
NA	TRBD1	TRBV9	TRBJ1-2	CASSRTGANYGYTF	TGTGCCAGCAGCCGGACAGGGGCTAACTATGGCTACACCTTC
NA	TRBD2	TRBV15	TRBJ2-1	CATSPSRAGRLDEQFF	TGTGCCACCAGCCCAAGCCGAGCGGGACGACTCGATGAGCAGTTCTTC
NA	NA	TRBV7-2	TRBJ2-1	CASSPRQSKQFF	TGTGCCAGCAGCCCGCGACAGTCAAAACAGTTCTTC
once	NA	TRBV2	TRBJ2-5	CVSRRETQYF	TGTGTCAGCAGGCGAGAGACCCAGTACTTC
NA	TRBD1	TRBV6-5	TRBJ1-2	CASSTTGGAFYGYTF	TGTGCCAGCAGTACCACAGGGGGCGCGTTCTATGGCTACACCTTC
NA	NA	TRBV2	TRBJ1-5	CASSDRQWNQPQHF	TGTGCCAGCAGTGACAGACAGTGGAATCAGCCCCAGCATTTT
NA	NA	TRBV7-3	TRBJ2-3	CASSTYGDTQYF	TGTGCCAGCAGCACTTATGGAGATACGCAGTATTTT
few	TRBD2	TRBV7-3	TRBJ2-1	CASSLTPGGVLGSEQFF	TGTGCCAGCAGCTTAACGCCCGGGGGGGTGCTTGGGAGTGAGCAGTTCTTC
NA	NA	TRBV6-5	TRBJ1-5	CASSSDRTNQPQHF	TGTGCCAGCAGTTCCGACAGGACTAATCAGCCCCAGCATTTT
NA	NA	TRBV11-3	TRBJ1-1	CASSQTGNTEAFF	TGTGCCAGCAGTCAGACAGGGAACACTGAAGCTTTCTTT
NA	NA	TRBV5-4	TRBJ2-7	CASSLSSGVSYEQYF	TGTGCCAGCAGCTTGTCGTCAGGGGTCTCCTACGAGCAGTACTTC
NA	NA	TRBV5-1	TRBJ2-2	CASRLSGQNTGELFF	TGCGCCAGCAGACTGTCTGGACAGAACACCGGGGAGCTGTTTTTT
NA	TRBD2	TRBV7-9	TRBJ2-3	CASSSAGVADTQYF	TGTGCCAGCAGCTCAGCGGGAGTGGCAGATACGCAGTATTTT
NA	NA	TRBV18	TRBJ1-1	CASSPLTGEAFF	TGTGCCAGCTCACCACTGACAGGTGAAGCTTTCTTT
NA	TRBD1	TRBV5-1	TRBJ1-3	CASSLDSQGVPGNTIYF	TGCGCCAGCAGCTTGGATTCCCAGGGGGTTCCTGGAAACACCATATATTTT
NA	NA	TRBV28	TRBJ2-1	CASSFGRSYNEQFF	TGTGCCAGCAGTTTTGGTCGGAGCTACAATGAGCAGTTCTTC
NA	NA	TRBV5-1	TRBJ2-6	CASSSSRGANVLTF	TGCGCCAGCAGCTCCTCGCGGGGGGCCAACGTCCTGACTTTC
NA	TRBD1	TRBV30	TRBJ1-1	CAWSSPDRGRGEAFF	TGTGCCTGGAGTTCCCCCGACAGGGGGCGCGGTGAAGCTTTCTTT
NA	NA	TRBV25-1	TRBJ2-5	CASSEGGYQETQYF	TGTGCCAGCAGTGAAGGAGGCTACCAAGAGACCCAGTACTTC
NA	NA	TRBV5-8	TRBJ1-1	CASSFFRSGDLNTEAFF	TGTGCCAGCAGCTTTTTTAGATCTGGGGACTTGAACACTGAAGCTTTCTTT
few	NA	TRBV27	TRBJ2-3	CASSPPSGTDTQYF	TGTGCCAGCAGTCCGCCGAGCGGCACAGATACGCAGTATTTT
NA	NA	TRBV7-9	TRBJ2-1	CASRTSGSSYNEQFF	TGTGCCAGCAGGACGAGCGGCAGCTCCTACAATGAGCAGTTCTTC
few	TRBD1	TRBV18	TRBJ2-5	CASSPRQGETQYF	TGTGCCAGCTCACCAAGACAGGGAGAGACCCAGTACTTC
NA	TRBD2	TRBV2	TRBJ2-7	CATRTSVSEQYF	TGTGCCACCCGGACTAGCGTGTCCGAGCAGTACTTC
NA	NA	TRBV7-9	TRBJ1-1	CASSLESGTEAFF	TGTGCCAGCAGCTTAGAATCGGGCACTGAAGCTTTCTTT